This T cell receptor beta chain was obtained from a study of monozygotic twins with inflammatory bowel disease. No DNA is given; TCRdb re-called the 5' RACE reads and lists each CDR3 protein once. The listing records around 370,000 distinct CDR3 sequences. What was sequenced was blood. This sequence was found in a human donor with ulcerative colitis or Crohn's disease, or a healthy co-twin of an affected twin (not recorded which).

This CDR3 is CASSQAWEQETQYF. This chain uses TRBV4-3 with TRBJ2-5. The CDR3 is 14 residues long. Germline V gene lookup returns CDR1 LGHNA and CDR2 YSLEER.